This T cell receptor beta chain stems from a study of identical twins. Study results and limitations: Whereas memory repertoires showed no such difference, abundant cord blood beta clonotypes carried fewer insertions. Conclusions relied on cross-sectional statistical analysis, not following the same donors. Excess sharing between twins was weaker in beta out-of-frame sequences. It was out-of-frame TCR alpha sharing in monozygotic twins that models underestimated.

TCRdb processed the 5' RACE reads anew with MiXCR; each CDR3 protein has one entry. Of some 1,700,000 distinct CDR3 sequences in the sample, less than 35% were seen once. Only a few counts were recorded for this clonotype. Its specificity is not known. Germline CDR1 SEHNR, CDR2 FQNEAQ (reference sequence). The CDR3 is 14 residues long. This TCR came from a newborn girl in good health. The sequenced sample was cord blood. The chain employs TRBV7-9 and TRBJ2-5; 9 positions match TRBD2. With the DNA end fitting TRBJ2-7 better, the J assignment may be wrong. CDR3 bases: TGTGCCAGCAGCTTTATAGCGGGAGCCCACGAGCAGTACTTC. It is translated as CASSFIAGAHEQYF.